The 9 T cell receptor beta chains below were found in one sample sequenced in a study of T cells in Graves' hyperthyroidism and ophthalmopathy. What was amplified from RNA transcripts were TCR beta CDR3 regions. Using the HTBI primer set, a first-round RT-PCR was run on the TCR CDR3. TCRdb fed the multiplex PCR reads into MiXCR, producing one record per CDR3 protein. Here the sample spans 750,000 to 900,000 distinct CDR3 sequences, roughly 40% being singletons. The sample was blood. The receptors originated from a man aged 18 to 29 with Graves' hyperthyroidism.

This chain joins TRBV5-4 and TRBJ2-6; D not resolved. The CDR3 runs to 17 residues. Germline V gene data show CDR1 as SGHNT and CDR2 as YYREEE (reference sequence). Trimming shortened V by 1 base and J by 0 bases, and 11 bases separated the two germline ends. CDR3 sequence (DNA): TGTGCCAGCAGCTTGAAAGACGCAAGCTCTGGGGCCAACGTCCTGACTTTC. Translation: CASSLKDASSGANVLTF.

This clonotype was detected many times. This chain joins TRBV14 and TRBJ1-1; the D gene is possibly TRBD1 (6 bases). The germline V and J ends were trimmed by 1 base and 4 bases, with 16 bases remaining between them. The CDR3 is 16 amino acids. Germline values: CDR1 SGHDN, CDR2 FVKESK. The CDR3 DNA reads TGTGCCAGCAGCCAAGCGGGGGGCGTTGGTGTCACTGAAGCTTTCTTT. Its translation is CASSQAGGVGVTEAFF.

The chain combines TRBV10-3 with TRBJ2-6, with D uncertain. V was trimmed by 5 bases and J by 2 bases, leaving 16 bases between them. The CDR3 loop spans 17 amino acids. CDR1 and CDR2 from the germline V gene are ENHRY and SYGVKD. The CDR3 region is CAISMTSHNTGANVLTF. CDR3 bases: TGTGCCATCAGTATGACATCCCACAATACTGGGGCCAACGTCCTGACTTTC.

The V gene is TRBV2, the J gene TRBJ1-1; D gene unclear. CDR3 length equals 14 residues. Germline V gives CDR1 SNHLY, CDR2 FYNNEI. The germline V and J ends were trimmed by 8 bases and 4 bases, with 17 bases remaining between them. The CDR3 DNA follows: TGTGCCAGCCCCTACGAGGGTTGGAGCACTGAAGCTTTCTTT. Translation: CASPYEGWSTEAFF.

The table lists this clonotype with many counts. The chain employs TRBV7-3 and TRBJ1-2; 7 bases fit TRBD1. CDR1 and CDR2 from the germline V gene are SGHTA and FQGTGA. V trimming: 4 bases; J trimming: 0 bases; junction bases outside the gene matches: 5. CDR3 length equals 15 residues. Here the CDR3 DNA reads TGTGCCAGCAGCTACGGACAGGCCACTAACTATGGCTACACCTTC. It is translated as CASSYGQATNYGYTF.

Note on this clonotype: A much bigger clone sits one base away, suggesting this may be a read error. The genes are TRBV7-2 and TRBJ2-7; TRBD1 is a possible D gene (5 bases). The CDR3 contains 14 residues. Germline CDR1 SGHTA, CDR2 FQGNSA. V lost 5 bases, J lost 2 bases, and 13 bases lay in between. The CDR3 protein is CASSAGAVPYEQYF. The DNA of the CDR3 is TGTGCCAGCAGCGCTGGGGCAGTTCCCTACGAGCAGTACTTC.

The chain links TRBV5-4 to TRBJ1-2; D unclear. This CDR3 comprises 14 residues. V was cut by 2 bases and J by 10 bases, with 18 bases left in between. From germline, CDR1 is SGHNT and CDR2 YYREEE (reference sequence). The CDR3 is CASSFMSQGSFYTF. CDR3 coding DNA: TGTGCCAGCAGCTTCATGAGCCAAGGGAGCTTCTACACCTTC.

This clonotype was found a few times. This chain connects TRBV20-1 to TRBJ2-5; TRBD1 matches 8 bases. V lost 5 bases to trimming and J lost 5 bases; unmatched junction nucleotides: 4. CDR3 size: 12 residues. Germline V lookup: CDR1 DFQATT, CDR2 SNEGSKA (reference sequence). The DNA for the CDR3 is TGCAGTGCTCATTCAGGGGGCGAGACCCAGTACTTC. This translates into CSAHSGGETQYF.

This clonotype was recorded many times. The rearrangement joins TRBV7-9 to TRBJ1-5; D remains unclear. The CDR3 is made up of 12 amino acids. Germline V lookup: CDR1 SEHNR, CDR2 FQNEAQ (reference sequence). Trimming shortened V by 2 bases and J by 4 bases, and 3 bases separated the two germline ends. The CDR3 sequence: CASSLSNQPQHF. CDR3 in DNA: TGTGCCAGCAGCTTATCGAATCAGCCCCAGCATTTT.